Presented here are 27 T cell receptor beta chains from one specimen sequenced in a study of CD4+ T cells in melanoma. The data were produced by immunoSEQ multiplex PCR, yet TCRdb's version contains in-frame clones alone and is incomplete. The table records 20,000 to 25,000 clones, 82% of them present only once. Source material: cells from a culture (not recorded whether cultured in vitro). The receptor set was obtained from a human donor with melanoma.

V gene TRBV19 combines with J gene TRBJ2-3, with TRBD2 as a possible D gene (5 bases). The CDR3 is 15 residues long. Germline V gene lookup returns CDR1 LNHDA and CDR2 SQIVND (reference sequence). The V gene lost 7 bases and the J gene lost 1 base, with 15 bases spanning the gap. CDR3 DNA: TGTGCCAGTACCACTGGGAGAAGACGCACAGATACGCAGTATTTT. Residues: CASTTGRRRTDTQYF.

In the case of this clone: Additional DNA sequences in this sample encode the identical CDR3. The rearrangement links TRBV20-1 to TRBJ1-2; D may be TRBD1 (5 bases). The CDR3 has 11 residues. The germline V gene has CDR1 DFQATT and CDR2 SNEGSKA (reference sequence). The CDR3 loop is CSGGEPYGYTF. CDR3 in DNA: TGCAGCGGGGGGGAACCCTATGGCTACACCTTC.

The chain is built from TRBV21-1 and TRBJ2-7; TRBD2 was called by the table and not checked on the DNA. TRBV21-1 is labeled a pseudogene. CDR3 size: 15 residues. CDR3 protein: CASSNCSGEDYEQYF. The CDR3 DNA reads TGTGCCAGCAGCAACTGTTCGGGGGAGGACTACGAGCAGTACTTC.

The chain is built from TRBV6-1 and TRBJ1-6; 9 positions agree with TRBD1. CDR3 length: 15 residues. The germline gives CDR1 MNHNS, CDR2 SASEGT. V trimming: 7 bases; J trimming: 14 bases; junction bases outside the gene matches: 15. The CDR3 spells CASTQQGAGGSALHF. DNA of the CDR3: TGTGCCAGCACTCAACAGGGGGCGGGAGGTTCGGCCCTCCACTTT.

The chain uses TRBV6-4 and TRBJ2-7; 7 positions agree with TRBD1. V lost 4 bases and J lost 5; bases outside the gene matches: 14. This CDR3 is 16 amino acids long. In germline, CDR1 is MRHNA, CDR2 SNTAGT. The CDR3 bases are TGTGCCAGCAGTGCCCCCGTTGGACAGGAAGACCACGAGCAGTACTTC. Translating gives CASSAPVGQEDHEQYF.

This clone rates as medium-sized. The V and J genes are TRBV5-8 and TRBJ1-3, with a possible D match to TRBD1 (6 bases). This CDR3 is built from 17 residues. CDR1 and CDR2 (germline): SGHTS, YDEGEE. Between the trimmed V and J ends, which lost 0 bases and 0 bases, there was a span of 13 bases. The CDR3 protein is CASSLAFVGGSGNTIYF. As DNA, the CDR3 is TGTGCCAGCAGCTTGGCCTTTGTAGGGGGCTCTGGAAACACCATATATTTT.

The chain employs TRBV11-1 and TRBJ2-1; D remains ambiguous. There are 11 residues in the CDR3. CDR1 is SGHAT, CDR2 FQDESV, per germline (reference sequence). Deletions cut 5 bases from V and 8 bases from J, with 7 bases between. CDR3 nucleotide sequence: TGTGCCAGCAGCCAAACTTATGAGCAGTTCTTC. This gives the protein CASSQTYEQFF.

This rearrangement joins TRBV4-1 to TRBJ1-6; the D is unclear. CDR1 is MGHRA, CDR2 YSYEKL, per germline. The CDR3 length is 16 residues. V gave up 1 base and J gave up 6 bases, with 13 bases separating them. This chain's CDR3 is CASSQGLRASNSPLHF. Here the CDR3 DNA reads TGCGCCAGCAGCCAAGGACTACGGGCCTCTAATTCACCCCTCCACTTT.

This clone was seen only once. This chain uses TRBV7-8 with TRBJ2-4; TRBD2 matches at 7 bases. CDR3 size: 18 residues. V shed 1 base and J 4 bases; nucleotides not matched to a gene: 13. Germline-derived CDR1 and CDR2 are SGHVS and FQNEAQ. The DNA for the CDR3 is TGTGCCAGCAGCTTAGTGAGGGACTACCAACTAGATAAAAACATTCAGTACTTC. Translated, it gives CASSLVRDYQLDKNIQYF.

This clone was counted a single time. The CDR3 loop reads CASSPIDRVHNSPLHF. The CDR3 DNA reads TGTGCCAGCAGCCCGATCGACAGGGTGCATAATTCACCCCTCCACTTT. The chain links TRBV11-2 to TRBJ1-6; the match to TRBD1 covers 7 bases. The J segment lost 5 bases and the V segment lost 5 bases, leaving 9 bases of the junction unmatched. CDR1 SGHAT and CDR2 FQNNGV come from the germline V gene. The CDR3 loop spans 16 amino acids.

This clone was counted once. The chain couples TRBV5-4 to TRBJ2-7; possibly TRBD2 for D (5 bases). Germline CDR1 is SGHNT and CDR2 is YYREEE (reference sequence). Trimming removed 4 bases at V and 1 base at J, with 12 bases between. This CDR3 comprises 14 residues. DNA for the CDR3: TGTGCCAGCAGCCCGCGGACTGGGTCCTACGAGCAGTACTTC. Protein: CASSPRTGSYEQYF.

CDR3: CASSAAGSSYNSPLHF. CDR3 in DNA: TGCGCCAGCTCCGCCGCCGGGAGCTCCTATAATTCACCCCTCCACTTT. The chain uses TRBV5-1 and TRBJ1-6; no clear D gene. Germline values: CDR1 SGHRS, CDR2 YFSETQ. CDR3 length equals 16 residues. With 7 bases removed from V and 0 bases from J, the gap between germline ends came to 14 bases.

This chain uses TRBV2 with TRBJ1-1; possible D gene TRBD1, 5 bases. Trimming took 7 bases from V and 2 from J, leaving 11 bases between them. This CDR3 is 13 amino acids long. Germline-derived CDR1 and CDR2 are SNHLY and FYNNEI. The CDR3: CASILDRNTEAFF. Here the CDR3 DNA reads TGTGCCAGCATCCTTGACAGAAACACTGAAGCTTTCTTT.

V usage is TRBV18 and J usage is TRBJ1-1, with 8 nucleotides matching TRBD1. Looked up from germline, CDR1 is KGHSH and CDR2 is LQKENI. The length of the CDR3 is 18 residues. With 3 bases clipped from V and 4 bases from J, the junction kept 16 bases outside the gene matches. CDR3 bases: TGTGCCAGCTCACCCTCTATCCTCCCCACAGGGGGGGGCACTGAAGCTTTCTTT. Its translation: CASSPSILPTGGGTEAFF.

The gene calls are TRBV28 and TRBJ2-6; D perhaps matches TRBD2 (5 bases). The CDR3 sequence is 18 residues long. Trimming cost V 6 bases and J 4 bases, with 22 bases left between them. Germline CDR1 reads MDHEN; CDR2 reads SYDVKM. The CDR3 region has the DNA TGTGCCAGCAGCCGTGCGACGGGCCGGAGGTCCGGGGCCAACGTCCTGACTTTC. Translation: CASSRATGRRSGANVLTF.

The genes are TRBV15 and TRBJ1-2; 10 nucleotides line up with TRBD1. The CDR3 contains 19 residues. The V gene's germline CDR1 is LNHNV and CDR2 YYDKDF (reference sequence). Trimming cost V 0 bases and J 0 bases; bases outside gene matches: 10. The DNA of the CDR3 is TGTGCCACCAGCAGAGATCGGGCGGGACAGGGGCAGGCTAACTATGGCTACACCTTC. Encoded protein: CATSRDRAGQGQANYGYTF.

The CDR3 spells CASSSLSMSGYTF. CDR3 DNA sequence: TGTGCCAGCAGCTCGTTATCGATGAGTGGCTACACCTTC. The chain joins TRBV5-4 to TRBJ1-2; the D is unclear. Trimming removed 3 bases from V and 7 bases from J, with 13 bases in between. The CDR3 length is 13 residues. CDR1 SGHNT and CDR2 YYREEE come from the germline V gene (reference sequence).

This clone turned up a few times. The chain carries TRBV5-6 and TRBJ2-5; D is undetermined. Trimming took 4 bases from V and 0 from J, leaving 4 bases between them. The CDR3 loop spans 12 amino acids. Germline CDR1 reads SGHDT; CDR2 reads YYEEEE. The CDR3 loop is CASSPDQETQYF. CDR3 nucleotides: TGTGCCAGCAGCCCGGACCAAGAGACCCAGTACTTC.

V usage is TRBV7-3 and J usage is TRBJ1-2; D is uncertain. CDR3 length equals 13 residues. Deletions cut 2 bases from V and 6 bases from J, with 10 bases between. CDR1 and CDR2 from the germline V gene are SGHTA and FQGTGA. The CDR3, as DNA: TGTGCCAGCAGCTTATCCAGGTCGGATGGCTACACCTTC. Translating gives CASSLSRSDGYTF. The entire variable domain, with the rest obtained from reference TRBV7-3 and TRBJ1-2, is as follows: GAGVSQTPSNKVTEKGKYVELRCDPISGHTALYWYRQSLGQGPEFLIYFQGTGAADDSGLPNDRFFAVRPEGSVSTLKIQRTERGDSAVYLCASSLSRSDGYTFGSGTRLTVV.

The rearrangement links TRBV2 to TRBJ2-5; D is tentatively TRBD1 or TRBD2 (6 bases each). The germline V gene has CDR1 SNHLY and CDR2 FYNNEI. V gave up 4 bases and J gave up 5 bases, with 14 bases separating them. The CDR3 contains 14 residues. In nucleotides, the CDR3 is TGTGCCAGCAGTGGTCCAACAGGGAGGGAGACCCAGTACTTC. The encoded protein is CASSGPTGRETQYF.

This clone showed up just a few times. V gene TRBV5-1 combines with J gene TRBJ2-2, with TRBD1 matching over 8 bases. J gave up 1 base and V 3 bases, and 2 bases lay outside the gene matches. This CDR3 spans 15 amino acids. From germline, CDR1 is SGHRS and CDR2 YFSETQ. DNA for the CDR3: TGCGCCAGCAGCTGGACAGGGCTGAACACCGGGGAGCTGTTTTTT. Protein sequence: CASSWTGLNTGELFF.

V and J are TRBV7-3 and TRBJ1-2, with 7 bases aligning to TRBD1. The CDR3 sequence is 17 residues long. With 5 bases clipped from V and 5 bases from J, the junction kept 17 bases outside the gene matches. Germline CDR1 and CDR2: SGHTA and FQGTGA. Here the CDR3 reads CASSKQGQLGGEYGYTF. In nucleotides, the CDR3 is TGTGCCAGCAGCAAGCAGGGACAGCTCGGGGGCGAATATGGCTACACCTTC.

This clone was detected only a few times. The rearrangement uses TRBV29-1 and TRBJ2-3; either TRBD1 or TRBD2 may supply D (5 bases each). With 7 bases removed from V and 5 bases from J, the gap between germline ends came to 16 bases. Germline V CDR1 and CDR2: SQVTM, ANQGSEA. This CDR3 spans 13 amino acids. The CDR3 bases are TGCAGCGCCTCCCGGGACCTACGAGATACGCAGTATTTT. It yields the protein CSASRDLRDTQYF.

The chain recombines TRBV5-4 with TRBJ1-3; D perhaps matches TRBD1 (6 bases). The CDR3 covers 17 residues. Trimming shortened V by 1 base and J by 0 bases, and 14 bases separated the two germline ends. CDR1 and CDR2 (germline): SGHNT, YYREEE (reference sequence). The chain's CDR3 is CASSLTRGATSGNTIYF. CDR3 DNA: TGTGCCAGCAGCTTGACGCGGGGGGCCACCTCTGGAAACACCATATATTTT.

This sequence joins TRBV5-1 and TRBJ2-2; tentative D call: TRBD1 (5 bases). The CDR3 is made up of 15 amino acids. V was shortened by 3 bases and J by 0 bases, with 9 bases between the two germline ends. Germline V gives CDR1 SGHRS, CDR2 YFSETQ. The chain's CDR3 is CASSSGHANTGELFF. DNA of the CDR3: TGCGCCAGCAGCTCAGGGCACGCGAACACCGGGGAGCTGTTTTTT.

The chain employs TRBV19 and TRBJ1-3; no firm D call. Germline V gene data show CDR1 as LNHDA and CDR2 as SQIVND (reference sequence). The CDR3 length is 15 residues. The ends were cut back, 7 bases at V and 0 bases at J, with 13 bases in the middle. This CDR3 reads CASTPSGYSGNTIYF. The CDR3 nucleotides are TGTGCCAGTACTCCTAGCGGCTACTCTGGAAACACCATATATTTT.

This clone was picked up a small number of times. V and J are TRBV7-2 and TRBJ2-7; 8 nucleotides line up with TRBD2. CDR3 length: 14 amino acids. With 5 bases clipped from V and 0 bases from J, the junction kept 3 bases outside the gene matches. Germline V CDR1 and CDR2: SGHTA, FQGNSA. CDR3 loop: CASSSSGNSYEQYF. CDR3 DNA: TGTGCCAGCAGCAGTAGCGGGAACTCCTACGAGCAGTACTTC.